This T cell receptor (beta chain) was retrieved from a study of CXCR3-negative and CXCR3-positive naive CD8 T cells. Broader study findings: CXCR3-positive naive cells had TRB CDR3s that were more hydrophobic than CXCR3-negative naive cells had.

This clonotype ranks as medium-sized in terms of frequency. The target antigen is unknown. This CDR3 spans 17 amino acids. Germline V gene sequence: CDR1 MNHNY, CDR2 SVGAGI (reference sequence). The authors prepared UMI-labeled TRB cDNA libraries by 5' RACE. One entry per CDR3 protein, without DNA, is what TCRdb gives after re-calling the 5' RACE reads. Its table records around 6,800 distinct CDR3 sequences. The clonotype was recovered from a human donor in good health. Some clones in this sample may be carry-over from other donors' samples. The V and J genes are TRBV6-6 and TRBJ2-7; the TRBD2 assignment by TCRdb is unverifiable without DNA. Sequencing was performed on naive CXCR3+ CD8+ T cells from blood. As to subset: CD45RO-CCR7+CD27+CD95- naive CD8+ T cells expressing CXCR3 (TNR3+). The CDR3 region is CASSLMGLREGHDEQYF.